The 10 T cell receptor beta chains below were found in one sample sequenced in a study of OX40 agonist ivuxolimab in advanced cancers. Profiling relied on immunoSEQ multiplex PCR, and the TCRdb table lists in-frame clones only, not all of them. Seen here are fewer than 80,000 clones, 91% observed once, and the top ten hold roughly 5.5%. This specimen was CD4+ or CD8+ T cells sorted from blood, taken in a trial of the OX40 agonist ivuxolimab. Receptor source: an adult with an advanced solid tumor such as melanoma, head and neck, liver or kidney cancer.

As regards this clone: The DNA is omitted, as the CDR3 cannot be located on it reliably, and the CDR3 follows TCRdb's listing. The genes are TRBV12-2 and TRBJ2-1; the tabulated D call, TRBD2, remains unverified against the DNA. TRBV12-2 is a pseudogene segment. The CDR3 region is 15 residues in length, termini included. Here the CDR3 reads CASRLVAGGNNEQFF.

J is TRBJ1-1 and V is TRBV28, with TRBD1 identical over 9 bases. The V and J ends lost 6 bases and 1 base, in that order; junction bases with no gene match: 3. This CDR3 spans 14 amino acids. From germline, CDR1 is MDHEN and CDR2 SYDVKM. CDR3 DNA sequence: TGTGCCAGCAGAACGGACAGGGGGAACACTGAAGCTTTCTTT. Protein: CASRTDRGNTEAFF. The full variable domain, its missing parts supplied by reference TRBV28 and TRBJ1-1, is DVKVTQSSRYLVKRTGEKVFLECVQDMDHENMFWYRQDPGLGLRLIYFSYDVKMKEKGDIPEGYSVSREKKERFSLILESASTNQTSMYLCASRTDRGNTEAFFGQGTRLTVV.

V and J are TRBV9 and TRBJ1-4; weak D call: TRBD1 (6 bases). The V end lost 3 bases, the J end lost 4 bases, and 13 bases lay between the germline ends. Germline-derived CDR1 and CDR2 are SGDLS and YYNGEE. The CDR3 is 15 amino acids. Here the CDR3 reads CASSEGGSFNEKLFF. The CDR3 DNA follows: TGTGCCAGCAGCGAGGGGGGATCTTTTAATGAAAAACTGTTTTTT.

This clone has only one observation. The chain combines TRBV6-6 with TRBJ2-3; D might be TRBD2 (5 bases). Per germline, CDR1 MNHNY and CDR2 SVGAGI (reference sequence). The CDR3 covers 16 residues. V was pared by 0 bases and J by 1 base, with 11 bases between. CDR3: CASSYSLAGGTDTQYF. The CDR3 nucleotides read TGTGCCAGCAGTTACTCGCTAGCCGGGGGCACAGATACGCAGTATTTT.

The chain couples TRBV28 to TRBJ1-1, with D tentatively TRBD1 (5 bases). The CDR3 extends over 13 amino acids. Trimming removed 2 bases from V and 11 bases from J, with 15 bases in between. Germline-derived CDR1 and CDR2 are MDHEN and SYDVKM. In DNA form, the CDR3 reads TGTGCCAGCAGTTTAGGGACCTTCTCGTTGGCTTTCTTT. It yields the protein CASSLGTFSLAFF. The variable domain in full, completed from reference TRBV28 and TRBJ1-1, reads DVKVTQSSRYLVKRTGEKVFLECVQDMDHENMFWYRQDPGLGLRLIYFSYDVKMKEKGDIPEGYSVSREKKERFSLILESASTNQTSMYLCASSLGTFSLAFFGQGTRLTVV.

The CDR3 DNA reads as TGTGCCAGCAGTTCCGGGACTAGCGGTACAGATACGCAGTATTTT. This encodes CASSSGTSGTDTQYF. This rearrangement joins TRBV28 to TRBJ2-3; 11 bases agree with TRBD2. Unmatched junction bases numbered 3, after V lost 4 bases and J lost 3 bases. The CDR3 has 15 amino acids. The germline CDR1 and CDR2 sequences are MDHEN and SYDVKM.

The CDR3 loop reads CASSVGGATEAFF. CDR3 nucleotide sequence: TGTGCCAGCAGCGTAGGGGGGGCCACTGAAGCTTTCTTT. This chain joins TRBV9 and TRBJ1-1, with a possible D match to TRBD1 (6 bases). The germline gives CDR1 SGDLS, CDR2 YYNGEE. V dropped 0 bases and J dropped 4 bases, with 7 bases sitting between them. The CDR3 totals 13 residues.

The rearrangement uses TRBV7-9 and TRBJ2-1; 12 bases align to TRBD2. The junction had 4 bases not matched to a gene; V was cut back by 1 base and J by 3 bases. The germline V gene encodes CDR1 SEHNR and CDR2 FQNEAQ (reference sequence). CDR3 length: 17 amino acids. CDR3 coding DNA: TGTGCCAGCAGCTTAGGGACTAGCGGGACTATCTACAATGAGCAGTTCTTC. Translation: CASSLGTSGTIYNEQFF. The full variable domain, with the rest looked up from reference TRBV7-9 and TRBJ2-1, is DTGVSQNPRHKITKRGQNVTFRCDPISEHNRLYWYRQTLGQGPEFLTYFQNEAQLEKSRLLSDRFSAERPKGSFSTLEIQRTEQGDSAMYLCASSLGTSGTIYNEQFFGPGTRLTVL.

The J gene is TRBJ1-5, the V gene TRBV6-5; TRBD1 matches at 9 bases. The V gene end was trimmed by 7 bases and the J gene end by 0 bases; junction bases not matched to a gene: 4. The germline V gene encodes CDR1 MNHEY and CDR2 SVGAGI. The CDR3 is 15 amino acids. The CDR3 nucleotides are TGTGCCAGCAACGAACAGGGGGCTAGCAATCAGCCCCAGCATTTT. Protein sequence: CASNEQGASNQPQHF.

The V call is TRBV14, the J call TRBJ2-7, with a tentative D call TRBD2 (6 bases). This CDR3 region has 15 residues. The germline V and J ends were trimmed by 0 bases and 4 bases, with 13 bases remaining between them. The germline V gene encodes CDR1 SGHDN and CDR2 FVKESK. CDR3 sequence: CASSQEIGGVYEQYF. In DNA, the CDR3 is TGTGCCAGCAGCCAAGAAATCGGCGGGGTTTACGAGCAGTACTTC. The entire variable domain, with the rest obtained from reference TRBV14 and TRBJ2-7, is as follows: EAGVTQFPSHSVIEKGQTVTLRCDPISGHDNLYWYRRVMGKEIKFLLHFVKESKQDESGMPNNRFLAERTGGTYSTLKVQPAELEDSGVYFCASSQEIGGVYEQYFGPGTRLTVT.